This TCR beta chain derives from a study of response to subunit inactivated influenza vaccine (dated by TCRdb to the late 2010s). The study in broad terms: Deep quantitative T cell receptor repertoire profiling was used in the study to track responses to a trivalent subunit inactivated influenza vaccine.

Regarding this clonotype: There is no known antigen for this receptor. No base quality values were provided; no much bigger clone lies one nucleotide off.

Trimming takes 0 bases from V and 1 base from J, and the germline ends sit 11 bases apart. The CDR3 sequence holds 16 residues, the cysteine and phenylalanine included. Only the CDR3 DNA stays, 48 bases, in frame from base 1. From a lookup of the germline V gene, CDR1 and CDR2 are SGDLS and YYNGEE. What the research found in general, with its limitations: The authors suggested that each seasonal influenza vaccination may recruit only a limited number of new T cells.

Libraries came from RT-PCR. TCRdb records Illumina HiSeq 2500 as the sequencer. The public reads were reprocessed in TCRdb via fastp at Q25 and MiXCR, keeping in-frame beta chains. Under each unique CDR3 protein, matching rows form one entry showing the most common genes and DNA. This sample comprises fewer than 250,000 distinct CDR3 sequences, approximately 15% of them detected only once. Approximately 24% of the sample rests with the top ten. This receptor was taken from a man aged 50 to 60 who received an inactivated influenza vaccine. Donor details come from another sample of the same person, matched by shared clones. The sequencing here drew on CD8+ T cells sorted from PBMCs, taken 4 to 6 days after vaccination. The chain was built from TRBV9 and TRBJ2-1, with the D gene not confidently named. The encoded CDR3 is CASSVDGPLSYNEQFF. At the DNA level, the sequence is TGTGCCAGCAGCGTAGACGGGCCCCTGTCCTACAATGAGCAGTTCTTC.